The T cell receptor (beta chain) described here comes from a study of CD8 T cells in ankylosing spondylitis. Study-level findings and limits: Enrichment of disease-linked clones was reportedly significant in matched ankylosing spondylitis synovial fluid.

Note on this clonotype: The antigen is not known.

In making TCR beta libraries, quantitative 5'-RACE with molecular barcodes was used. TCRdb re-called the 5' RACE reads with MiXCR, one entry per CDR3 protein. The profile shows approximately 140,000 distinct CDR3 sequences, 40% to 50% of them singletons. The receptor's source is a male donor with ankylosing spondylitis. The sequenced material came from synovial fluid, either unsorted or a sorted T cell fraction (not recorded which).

The DNA for the CDR3 is TGCGCCAGCAGCCAACCGGGGGGGAGTCTATTCAATGAGCAGTTCTTC. This sequence encodes CASSQPGGSLFNEQFF. The chain has TRBV4-1 and TRBJ2-1; TRBD2 matches at 8 bases. CDR1 and CDR2 from the germline V gene are MGHRA and YSYEKL. V was clipped by 2 bases and J by 6 bases; unmatched bases: 9. CDR3 length: 16 residues.